This passage covers 2 T cell receptor beta chains from one sample sequenced in a study of T-cell reconstitution after alpha-beta-depleted transplantation in children. The TCRbeta library was prepared with unique molecular identifiers. Each CDR3 protein gets one entry after TCRdb re-called the PCR reads with MiXCR. In the table there are 200,000 to 250,000 distinct CDR3 sequences, around 7.8% of which are singletons. The material was PBMCs, mostly from graft donor cells, obtained 180 days after TCRalphabeta/CD19-depleted stem cell transplant. These receptors originate from a male patient aged 10 to 17 who had a stem cell transplant for acute lymphoblastic leukemia, so the T cells may come from the graft donor.

The sample holds many counts of this clonotype. The V and J genes are TRBV14 and TRBJ2-1; 11 bases match TRBD2. CDR1 is SGHDN and CDR2 is FVKESK in the germline V gene. The CDR3 covers 15 residues. J was trimmed by 10 bases and V by 3 bases; bases with no gene match: 8. The CDR3 nucleotides are TGTGCCAGCAGCCACCTAGCGGGAGGCCCAGGAGAGCAGTTCTTC. Protein: CASSHLAGGPGEQFF.

This rearrangement joins TRBV4-3 to TRBJ2-1; TRBD1 aligns across 9 bases. The CDR3 extends over 15 amino acids. Germline assignment: CDR1 LGHNA and CDR2 YSLEER. V was clipped by 4 bases and J by 3 bases; unmatched bases: 4. The chain's CDR3 is CASSPGQGRYNEQFF. The CDR3, as DNA: TGCGCCAGCAGCCCAGGACAGGGGCGCTACAATGAGCAGTTCTTC.